Sequencing of this T cell receptor beta chain was carried out in a study of long-term antiretroviral therapy in people with HIV. Researchers report immunoSEQ v3.0 was run at survey level. TCRdb's copy holds only in-frame clones and misses some; the assay was immunoSEQ multiplex PCR. The sample lists 45,000 or so clones, roughly 93% occurring once. This clone is labeled medium-sized. V was clipped by 0 bases and J by 5 bases; unmatched bases: 6. The V gene's germline CDR1 is SGDLS and CDR2 YYNGEE. The CDR3 contains 16 residues. This TCR was recovered from a man younger than 40 with HIV. The rearrangement uses TRBV9 and TRBJ2-3; 10 nucleotides match TRBD2. Sequencing used unsorted PBMCs, obtained 9.2 years after starting antiretroviral therapy. The CDR3 sequence is CASSVAGTSGVDTQYF. CDR3 DNA: TGTGCCAGCAGCGTAGCGGGAACTAGCGGGGTAGATACGCAGTATTTT.